Listed below are T cell receptor beta chains from one sample, sequenced in a study of blood T cell repertoires in COVID-19. Produced via immunoSEQ multiplex PCR; TCRdb's table is partial and in-frame only. The repertoire consists of under 350,000 clones, with about 85% occurring once and the leading ten covering approximately 12%. What was sequenced was peripheral blood. Receptor source: a human donor in a cohort sampled during active COVID-19. CDR3s include the opening cysteine and the closing phenylalanine or tryptophan. D genes are given only for firm matches. Not all rows give a size; the values are once, few, many and, for expanded clones, a class.

j_call: TRBJ1-2; cdr3_length: 12; clone_size: -; v_call: TRBV28; d_call: -; cdr3_nt: TGTGCCAGCAGGGAGACAGTCTATGGCTACACCTTC; cdr3_aa: CASRETVYGYTF
j_call: TRBJ1-6; cdr3_length: 15; clone_size: -; v_call: TRBV28; d_call: -; cdr3_nt: TGTGCCAGCAGTTTAGCGGTGATCAATAATTCACCCCTCCACTTT; cdr3_aa: CASSLAVINNSPLHF
j_call: TRBJ2-3; cdr3_length: 16; clone_size: -; v_call: TRBV5-4; d_call: TRBD2; cdr3_nt: TGTGCCAGCAGCTTGGGGGGACTAGCGGCCACAGATACGCAGTATTTT; cdr3_aa: CASSLGGLAATDTQYF
j_call: TRBJ2-2; cdr3_length: 15; clone_size: -; v_call: TRBV7-6; d_call: TRBD1; cdr3_nt: TGTGCCAGCAGCTTAGAGGGGGCGCCGTACGGGGAGCTGTTTTTT; cdr3_aa: CASSLEGAPYGELFF
j_call: TRBJ2-5; cdr3_length: 16; clone_size: -; v_call: TRBV5-6; d_call: -; cdr3_nt: TGTGCCAGCAGCTTGGGAGTTCTAGCTGCCAAAGAGACCCAGTACTTC; cdr3_aa: CASSLGVLAAKETQYF
j_call: TRBJ2-3; cdr3_length: 14; clone_size: -; v_call: TRBV3-1/TRBV3-2; d_call: TRBD1; cdr3_nt: TGTGCCAGCAGCCGAGGGACAGGTCCGGATACGCAGTATTTT; cdr3_aa: CASSRGTGPDTQYF
j_call: TRBJ2-3; cdr3_length: 15; clone_size: -; v_call: TRBV11-3; d_call: TRBD2; cdr3_nt: TGTGCCAGCAGCTTGAGCGGGAGTGACGCAGATACGCAGTATTTT; cdr3_aa: CASSLSGSDADTQYF
j_call: TRBJ1-6; cdr3_length: 15; clone_size: -; v_call: TRBV25-1; d_call: -; cdr3_nt: TGTGCCACCAAGGGGGGGGGACCGATTAATTCACCCCTCCACTTT; cdr3_aa: CATKGGGPINSPLHF
j_call: TRBJ2-3; cdr3_length: 15; clone_size: -; v_call: TRBV10-2; d_call: TRBD2; cdr3_nt: TGCGCCAGCAGCTTGACTAGCATCTCAACAGATACGCAGTATTTT; cdr3_aa: CASSLTSISTDTQYF
j_call: TRBJ2-2; cdr3_length: 16; clone_size: -; v_call: TRBV11-3; d_call: TRBD2; cdr3_nt: TGTGCCAGCAGCTTCCGACTAGCGGCGAACACCGGGGAGCTGTTTTTT; cdr3_aa: CASSFRLAANTGELFF
j_call: TRBJ2-1; cdr3_length: 15; clone_size: once; v_call: TRBV5-1; d_call: TRBD2; cdr3_nt: TGCGCCAGCAGCCCCAGACTAGCGGGGTACAATGAGCAGTTCTTC; cdr3_aa: CASSPRLAGYNEQFF
j_call: TRBJ1-5; cdr3_length: 11; clone_size: -; v_call: TRBV23-1; d_call: -; cdr3_nt: TGCGCCACGGGTCGCAATCAGCCCCAGCATTTT; cdr3_aa: CATGRNQPQHF
j_call: TRBJ2-7; cdr3_length: 17; clone_size: -; v_call: TRBV7-9; d_call: -; cdr3_nt: TGTGCCAGCAGCTTGTCGTTATCGGGAGAATGGTCCTACGAGCAGTACTTC; cdr3_aa: CASSLSLSGEWSYEQYF
j_call: TRBJ2-3; cdr3_length: 15; clone_size: -; v_call: TRBV4-1; d_call: -; cdr3_nt: TGCGCCAGCAGCCAAGATAGTACTAGCACAGATACGCAGTATTTT; cdr3_aa: CASSQDSTSTDTQYF
j_call: TRBJ2-3; cdr3_length: 12; clone_size: -; v_call: TRBV15; d_call: -; cdr3_nt: TGTGCCACCAGCACCGCAACACATACGCAGTATTTT; cdr3_aa: CATSTATHTQYF
j_call: TRBJ2-1; cdr3_length: 17; clone_size: -; v_call: TRBV7-3; d_call: -; cdr3_nt: TGTGCCAGCAGCTCCCTCGGGGGGCTAGCGGAGGGGGGTGAGCAGTTCTTC; cdr3_aa: CASSSLGGLAEGGEQFF